This T cell receptor beta chain was sequenced in a study of blood T cell repertoires in COVID-19 (TCRdb year 2020). A note on the overall study: Collaborator samples came from the United States, Italy and Spain and covered acute and convalescent phases of COVID-19. The prospective study material was composed of cDNA or gDNA derived from T cells, B-cell-depleted T cells, or PBMCs. Subjects who had been exposed to COVID-19, were actively infected with it, or had recovered from it provided the deeply sampled blood TCRbeta repertoires that made up the dataset. A freely available public database, intended as a resource for researchers studying the immune response to SARS-CoV-2, is where the repertoires were released. Samples came from the ongoing ImmuneRACE study (first 160 participants) plus 1,254 subjects from 6 global collaborators. The sample metadata nearly always contained a de-identified subject ID, COVID-19 status, age in years and sex. Where available, HLA class I and class II types were taken from metadata supplied by the sample provider and were not determined by assay-based typing.

The immunoSEQ Assay, a bias-controlled multiplex PCR, was used to amplify TCRbeta CDR3 regions from genomic DNA. The authors' analysis ran thus. Within the assay, amplification of reference gene primers was used to estimate how many nucleated cells each sample contained. To quantify the absolute abundance of each unique TCRbeta CDR3 rearrangement, sequence reads were collapsed and filtered. For each sample, productive Simpson clonality was calculated as the square root of Simpson's diversity index over productive rearrangements. What TCRdb holds here is the immuneACCESS table cut down to in-frame rearrangements. Part of the clones is not present; checked against another copy, under half of the missing clones reflect an unresolved V gene, and the others are unexplained. That table is the source of V, J and clone size, and D and trimming were worked out from the DNA. Within this sample are about 270,000 clones, with 70% to 90% of them counted one time only. Around 4.1% of the sample rests with the top ten.

From a lookup of the germline V gene, CDR1 and CDR2 are SGHNT and YENEEA. Relative to germline, V is 0 bases shorter and J is 9 bases shorter, with 15 bases between their ends. The CDR3 spans 15 residues, from the cysteine through the phenylalanine. The CDR3 DNA has 45 bases and is translated from base 1. Paper-wide results and their limitations: How much clinical and demographic metadata was included differed by source and by participant, and the metadata was provided uncurated.

Each collaborating institution followed its own protocols to collect whole blood in K2EDTA tubes. For TCRbeta analysis, collaborators shipped samples in one of three forms: frozen whole blood, isolated PBMCs, or DNA extracted from either of those sample types. On this clone: It has no known antigen specificity. Qualities for individual bases were not recorded, and no much larger clone is one base off.

The clonotype was recovered from a woman aged 45-65 years with active or convalescent COVID-19. The sample taken for sequencing was peripheral blood. This chain joins TRBV11-3 to TRBJ2-1; matching of 6 bases hints at TRBD2 as the D gene. The sequence in DNA is TGTGCCAGCAGCTTAGATACGGGAGACTCCAGTGAGCAGTTCTTC. Translation gives CASSLDTGDSSEQFF.